Listed here are 16 T cell receptor beta chains from one sample, sequenced in a study of T-cell memory formation after mild COVID-19. MiXCR, applied by TCRdb to the 5' RACE reads, yields one record per CDR3 protein. The sample has roughly 340,000 distinct CDR3 sequences; about 15% are singletons. What was sequenced was PBMCs or a T cell subset sorted from them (not recorded which). These receptor sequences come from a man between 18 and 29 years old who had mild COVID-19 (a few samples of this study predate the infection). Cell type and time point are not known.

This clonotype has only a few counts. This rearrangement joins TRBV10-3 to TRBJ2-4, with D possibly being TRBD2 (5 bases). Germline values: CDR1 ENHRY, CDR2 SYGVKD. This CDR3 contains 14 residues. The V and J ends lost 4 bases and 8 bases respectively, with 15 bases between them. CDR3 region: CAISGVGLGDIQYF. The CDR3 DNA sequence: TGTGCCATCAGTGGCGTCGGTCTCGGGGACATTCAGTACTTC.

This clonotype has more than one count but fewer than ten. The gene calls are TRBV4-1 and TRBJ1-1; D unresolved. The V gene's germline CDR1 is MGHRA and CDR2 YSYEKL. V shed 0 bases and J shed 3 bases, with 11 bases lying between them. This CDR3 spans 15 amino acids. The chain's CDR3 is CASSQDQRVDTEAFF. The DNA of the CDR3 is TGCGCCAGCAGCCAAGATCAGAGGGTGGACACTGAAGCTTTCTTT.

The chain couples TRBV4-1 to TRBJ2-7; D gene ambiguous. Germline-derived CDR1 and CDR2 are MGHRA and YSYEKL. V was pared by 0 bases and J by 2 bases, with 8 bases between. The CDR3 contains 14 residues. The CDR3 protein is CASSQDSQAYEQYF. Written as DNA, the CDR3 is TGCGCCAGCAGCCAAGATTCGCAAGCCTACGAGCAGTACTTC.

This clonotype appeared many times. This chain uses TRBV5-1 with TRBJ2-5; TRBD2 matches 8 bases. The V gene's germline CDR1 is SGHRS and CDR2 YFSETQ. V gave up 6 bases and J gave up 5 bases; unmatched junction bases: 6. The length of the CDR3 is 13 residues. The CDR3 region is CASIPSGSETQYF. Written as DNA, the CDR3 is TGCGCCAGCATTCCTAGCGGGTCGGAGACCCAGTACTTC.

This clonotype was observed a handful of times. This chain connects TRBV5-4 to TRBJ1-1; D perhaps matches TRBD1 (6 bases). The CDR3 runs to 11 residues. CDR1 is SGHNT, CDR2 YYREEE, per germline (reference sequence). The V end lost 9 bases, the J end lost 8 bases, and 14 bases lay between the germline ends. CDR3 bases: TGTGCCACAGGGGTTTCGGCGGAAGCTTTCTTT. Translation: CATGVSAEAFF. The full variable domain, its missing parts supplied by reference TRBV5-4 and TRBJ1-1, is ETGVTQSPTHLIKTRGQQVTLRCSSQSGHNTVSWYQQALGQGPQFIFQYYREEENGRGNFPPRFSGLQFPNYSSELNVNALELDDSALYLCATGVSAEAFFGQGTRLTVV.

The V and J genes are TRBV9 and TRBJ2-3; D ambiguous. The CDR3 contains 15 residues. CDR1 and CDR2 (germline): SGDLS, YYNGEE. V was pared by 0 bases and J by 1 base, with 9 bases between. The CDR3 loop is CASSVGQMRTDTQYF. The CDR3 DNA follows: TGTGCCAGCAGCGTAGGTCAGATGCGCACAGATACGCAGTATTTT.

The J gene is TRBJ2-1, the V gene TRBV21-1. TRBV21-1 is annotated as a pseudogene. CDR3 length equals 12 residues. The CDR3 DNA sequence: TGTGCCAGCAGCCTTAAGCGGTTTGTACAGTTCTTC. It translates to CASSLKRFVQFF.

V and J are TRBV29-1 and TRBJ2-2; TRBD2 is a possible D gene (5 bases). Trimming took 6 bases from V and 0 from J, leaving 11 bases between them. The CDR3 has 14 amino acids. Germline values: CDR1 SQVTM, CDR2 ANQGSEA. The CDR3 sequence is CSVPQRANTGELFF. The CDR3 DNA sequence: TGCAGCGTCCCCCAGAGGGCGAACACCGGGGAGCTGTTTTTT.

Here the CDR3 reads CASSEYGDYQPQHF. The CDR3 nucleotides are TGTGCCAGCAGTGAGTACGGAGACTATCAGCCCCAGCATTTT. The rearrangement uses TRBV6-1 and TRBJ1-5; no reliable D call. The V end was cut by 3 bases, the J end by 5 bases, with 11 bases between. The CDR3 covers 14 residues. The germline CDR1 and CDR2 sequences are MNHNS and SASEGT.

The V call is TRBV7-2, the J call TRBJ2-3, with 13 bases aligning to TRBD2. The J segment lost 2 bases and the V segment lost 5 bases, leaving 4 bases of the junction unmatched. Germline V gene lookup returns CDR1 SGHTA and CDR2 FQGNSA. The CDR3 runs 16 residues. This CDR3 reads CASSLTSGGFTDTQYF. For the CDR3, the DNA is TGTGCCAGCAGCCTGACTAGCGGGGGGTTCACAGATACGCAGTATTTT. The entire variable domain, with the rest obtained from reference TRBV7-2 and TRBJ2-3, is as follows: GAGVSQSPSNKVTEKGKDVELRCDPISGHTALYWYRQSLGQGLEFLIYFQGNSAPDKSGLPSDRFSAERTGGSVSTLTIQRTQQEDSAVYLCASSLTSGGFTDTQYFGPGTRLTVL.

The chain joins TRBV5-1 to TRBJ2-2; TRBD1 matches 8 bases. Germline assignment: CDR1 SGHRS and CDR2 YFSETQ. J was trimmed by 7 bases and V by 2 bases; bases with no gene match: 7. CDR3 length: 15 residues. CDR3 sequence (DNA): TGCGCCAGCAGCTTTGGGCAGGGGGCAATCGGGGAGCTGTTTTTT. Protein product: CASSFGQGAIGELFF.

The chain employs TRBV6-5 and TRBJ1-2, with 7 bases lining up with TRBD1. Germline lookup yields CDR1 MNHEY and CDR2 SVGAGI. Trimming cost V 0 bases and J 2 bases; bases outside gene matches: 3. This CDR3 contains 15 residues. CDR3 DNA sequence: TGTGCCAGCAGTTACTCCGAGGGGGCGAACTATGGCTACACCTTC. Its translation: CASSYSEGANYGYTF.

V usage is TRBV12-3 or TRBV12-4 and J usage is TRBJ2-7; tentatively, D is TRBD1 (6 bases). V lost 3 bases and J 4 bases, leaving 10 bases between the germline ends. The CDR3 has 13 residues. Here the CDR3 DNA reads TGTGCCAGCAGTTTCGACAGGCGGTACGAGCAGTACTTC. Protein: CASSFDRRYEQYF.

This clonotype occurred a few times. The V call is TRBV30, the J call TRBJ1-6; TRBD1 is a possible D gene (6 bases). Germline CDR1 GTSNPN, CDR2 SVGIG (reference sequence). V was cut by 0 bases and J by 5 bases, with 8 bases left in between. This CDR3 is built from 14 residues. The CDR3 DNA follows: TGTGCCTGGAGTGTGGACAGCAATAATTCACCCCTCCACTTT. Its protein is CAWSVDSNNSPLHF.

This clonotype was picked up a small number of times. The rearrangement joins TRBV10-3 to TRBJ2-5, with 13 bases that match TRBD2. The V segment lost 6 bases and the J segment 0 bases; nucleotides outside the gene matches: 7. Germline V CDR1 and CDR2: ENHRY, SYGVKD. CDR3 length: 17 residues. CDR3 sequence reads: CAISFGGTSGDQETQYF. CDR3 sequence (DNA): TGTGCCATCAGCTTTGGGGGGACTAGCGGGGACCAAGAGACCCAGTACTTC.

V gene TRBV7-2 combines with J gene TRBJ2-5; D ambiguous. The CDR3 is made up of 14 amino acids. Trimming left V 3 bases short and J 1 base short, with 9 bases between. The germline CDR1 and CDR2 sequences are SGHTA and FQGNSA. The CDR3: CASSFNSLQETQYF. In DNA, the CDR3 is TGTGCCAGCAGCTTTAACAGCCTCCAAGAGACCCAGTACTTC.